The text below deals with one T cell receptor (beta chain). This entry belongs to a study of blood T cell repertoires in COVID-19. Sequenced by immunoSEQ multiplex PCR; TCRdb stores in-frame clones only, minus some. The sample consists of roughly 40,000 clones, more than 85% of them appearing once. Germline CDR1 ENHRY, CDR2 SYGVKD. The trim removed 3 bases at V and 5 bases at J, leaving 9 bases unmatched. The CDR3 extends over 15 amino acids. The source material was peripheral blood. The rearrangement links TRBV10-3 to TRBJ1-2; 7 nucleotides align to TRBD1. This receptor was identified in a man aged 50-60 years in a cohort sampled during active COVID-19. CDR3 DNA sequence: TGTGCCATCAGTGAAATGAGACAGGGAGATTATGGCTACACCTTC. Its translation: CAISEMRQGDYGYTF.